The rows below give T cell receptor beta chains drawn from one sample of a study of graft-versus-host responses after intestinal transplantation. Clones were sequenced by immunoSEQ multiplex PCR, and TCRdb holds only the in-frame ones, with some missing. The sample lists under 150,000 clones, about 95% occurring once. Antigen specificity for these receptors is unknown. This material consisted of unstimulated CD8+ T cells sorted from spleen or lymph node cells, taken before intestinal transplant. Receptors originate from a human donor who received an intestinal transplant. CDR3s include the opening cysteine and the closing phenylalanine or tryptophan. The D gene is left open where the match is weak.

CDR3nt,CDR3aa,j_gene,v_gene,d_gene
TGTGCCAGCAGCTTAGGTTTCGGGGAGACCCAGTACTTC,CASSLGFGETQYF,TRBJ2-5,TRBV11-3,.
TGTGCCAGCAGCCCCGGGACTGGTCCCTCCTACGAGCAGTACTTC,CASSPGTGPSYEQYF,TRBJ2-7,TRBV7-6,.
TGTGCCAGCAGCGTAGTCCTGGGCGGGAGTGGCACAGATACGCAGTATTTT,CASSVVLGGSGTDTQYF,TRBJ2-3,TRBV9,TRBD2
TGTGCCAGCAGTCTGGGACGGGAGGGCGAGCAGTACTTC,CASSLGREGEQYF,TRBJ2-7,TRBV28,TRBD2
TGTGCCAGCAGTGACTCCATAGCGGGGGACCCCTACTCTGGGGCCAACGTCCTGACTTTC,CASSDSIAGDPYSGANVLTF,TRBJ2-6,TRBV6-4,TRBD2
TGTGCCAGCAGCCAAGTGTGGCTAGCGGGAGCCGAGCAGTTCTTC,CASSQVWLAGAEQFF,TRBJ2-1,TRBV4-2,TRBD2
TGTGCCTGGAGTACGGGGGATCAGCCCCAGCATTTT,CAWSTGDQPQHF,TRBJ1-5,TRBV30,.
TGTGCCAGCAGCGACCGTATGGACAGGGGGAACACCATATATTTT,CASSDRMDRGNTIYF,TRBJ1-3,TRBV11-2,TRBD1
TGCGCCAGCAGCCAAACGGGACACAACACCTACGAGCAGTACTTC,CASSQTGHNTYEQYF,TRBJ2-7,TRBV4-1,.
TGTGCCAGCAGTTTACGGGAGGGCCACGAGCAGTACTTC,CASSLREGHEQYF,TRBJ2-7,TRBV6-5,TRBD2
TGTGCCAGCAGCTCACAGGGCTACGAGCAGTACTTC,CASSSQGYEQYF,TRBJ2-7,TRBV5-6,.
TGTGCCAGCAGCTTAGCGGCCGATGGAGATACGCAGTATTTT,CASSLAADGDTQYF,TRBJ2-3,TRBV7-9,.
TGTGCCATCAGTGATAACGGCGGGGACTACAATGAGCAGTTCTTC,CAISDNGGDYNEQFF,TRBJ2-1,TRBV10-3,.
TGTGCCAGCAGCAAAATACTAGCGAGAGAAGAGACCCAGTACTTC,CASSKILAREETQYF,TRBJ2-5,TRBV21-1,.